The 23 T cell receptor beta chains in this list originate from one sample, sequenced in a study of T cell changes during pregnancy in multiple sclerosis. Only in-frame clones appear in the TCRdb table, and some are missing; sequencing was by immunoSEQ multiplex PCR. The data contain 65,000 to 85,000 clones, 94% of them singletons. Sequenced here: CD4+ T cells from peripheral blood mononuclear cells, sampled after pregnancy. The source is a female donor with multiple sclerosis, enrolled in a pregnancy study.

This clone was seen once. V usage is TRBV28 and J usage is TRBJ2-7; TRBD1 matches 7 bases. Trimming cost V 5 bases and J 3 bases; bases outside gene matches: 13. There are 16 residues in the CDR3. From germline, CDR1 is MDHEN and CDR2 SYDVKM. The CDR3 DNA reads as TGTGCCAGCAGTACTCCACAGGGGATTGGGATCTACGAGCAGTACTTC. It is translated as CASSTPQGIGIYEQYF.

The sample holds one count of this clone. This chain connects TRBV6-5 to TRBJ1-5, with D tentatively TRBD1 (6 bases). Germline CDR1 reads MNHEY; CDR2 reads SVGAGI. The CDR3 spans 14 residues. The V and J ends lost 4 bases and 5 bases respectively, with 12 bases between them. Written as DNA, the CDR3 is TGTGCCAGCAGTTCCGGACAGAATGATCAGCCCCAGCATTTT. Protein: CASSSGQNDQPQHF.

Here the CDR3 DNA reads TGTGCCAGCAGCTTAGTGCACAAGAGCAATCAGCCCCAGCATTTT. It encodes CASSLVHKSNQPQHF. The chain recombines TRBV7-2 with TRBJ1-5; no reliable D call. V lost 1 base and J 1 base, leaving 8 bases between the germline ends. Looked up from germline, CDR1 is SGHTA and CDR2 is FQGNSA. CDR3 size: 15 residues.

The chain carries TRBV7-2 and TRBJ2-7; 10 positions agree with TRBD1. This CDR3 has 16 residues. The V and J ends lost 5 bases and 2 bases, in that order; junction bases with no gene match: 9. Germline lookup yields CDR1 SGHTA and CDR2 FQGNSA. The CDR3, as DNA: TGTGCCAGCAGCCGATCCGGGGGGACAGGGGCCTACGAGCAGTACTTC. This translates into CASSRSGGTGAYEQYF.

The J gene is TRBJ2-3, the V gene TRBV5-6, with 10 bases that match TRBD2. The CDR3 has 16 amino acids. Looked up from germline, CDR1 is SGHDT and CDR2 is YYEEEE. V lost 1 base, J lost 2 bases, and 4 bases stayed unmatched. The CDR3 sequence is CASSLRTSGNTDTQYF. CDR3 nucleotides: TGTGCCAGCAGCTTGAGGACTAGCGGAAACACAGATACGCAGTATTTT.

This chain joins TRBV19 and TRBJ2-2, with D uncertain. CDR1 is LNHDA, CDR2 SQIVND, per germline (reference sequence). V was cut by 4 bases and J by 4 bases, with 13 bases left in between. The CDR3 extends over 15 amino acids. The CDR3 DNA reads TGTGCCAGTAGTACTTCGTCCAGCGTCACCGGGGAGCTGTTTTTT. This sequence encodes CASSTSSSVTGELFF.

J is TRBJ2-7 and V is TRBV28, with D maybe TRBD2 (6 bases). The CDR3 spans 13 residues. CDR1 MDHEN and CDR2 SYDVKM come from the germline V gene. V lost 10 bases, J lost 1 base, and 14 bases lay in between. CDR3: CATYGGGSYEQYF. The CDR3 DNA is TGTGCCACCTACGGGGGAGGATCCTACGAGCAGTACTTC.

This chain links TRBV18 with TRBJ2-3; D not certain. CDR3 length: 16 residues. Per germline, CDR1 KGHSH and CDR2 LQKENI. Deletions cut 1 base from V and 0 bases from J, with 11 bases between. CDR3 protein: CASSPLAVSSTDTQYF. In DNA, the CDR3 is TGTGCCAGCTCACCACTCGCGGTTAGTAGCACAGATACGCAGTATTTT. Full variable domain (remainder filled in from reference TRBV18 and TRBJ2-3): NAGVMQNPRHLVRRRGQEARLRCSPMKGHSHVYWYRQLPEEGLKFMVYLQKENIIDESGMPKERFSAEFPKEGPSILRIQQVVRGDSAAYFCASSPLAVSSTDTQYFGPGTRLTVL.

CDR3 sequence reads: CAWGTGGYEQYF. In nucleotides, the CDR3 is TGTGCCTGGGGGACAGGGGGCTACGAGCAGTACTTC. This chain links TRBV30 with TRBJ2-7; 11 bases align to TRBD1. The V segment lost 5 bases and the J segment 3 bases; nucleotides outside the gene matches: 0. Germline CDR1 reads GTSNPN; CDR2 reads SVGIG (reference sequence). This CDR3 has 12 residues.

The table lists this clone with a few counts. The chain joins TRBV11-1 to TRBJ1-2, with TRBD1 as a possible D gene (5 bases). CDR3 length: 14 residues. V was pared by 7 bases and J by 3 bases, with 15 bases between. Germline assignment: CDR1 SGHAT and CDR2 FQDESV (reference sequence). The CDR3 loop reads CASKRDAADYGYTF. The DNA for the CDR3 is TGTGCCAGCAAGCGGGACGCCGCGGACTATGGCTACACCTTC.

The J gene is TRBJ2-1, the V gene TRBV6-6, with 9 bases that match TRBD2. Germline V gives CDR1 MNHNY, CDR2 SVGAGI (reference sequence). J gave up 6 bases and V 0 bases, and 6 bases lay outside the gene matches. The CDR3 sequence is 16 residues long. The CDR3 protein is CASSYSSREGGNEQFF. The CDR3 DNA reads TGTGCCAGCAGTTACTCGTCGCGGGAGGGCGGCAATGAGCAGTTCTTC.

The chain employs TRBV14 and TRBJ2-3; 8 positions match TRBD1. In germline, CDR1 is SGHDN, CDR2 FVKESK. V lost 2 bases, J lost 3 bases, and 7 bases stayed unmatched. The CDR3 contains 16 residues. Here the CDR3 reads CASSQLWTGPTDTQYF. DNA for the CDR3: TGTGCCAGCAGCCAACTCTGGACAGGGCCAACAGATACGCAGTATTTT. Filled out from reference TRBV14 and TRBJ2-3, the complete variable domain reads EAGVTQFPSHSVIEKGQTVTLRCDPISGHDNLYWYRRVMGKEIKFLLHFVKESKQDESGMPNNRFLAERTGGTYSTLKVQPAELEDSGVYFCASSQLWTGPTDTQYFGPGTRLTVL.

This chain joins TRBV25-1 and TRBJ2-2; D is possibly TRBD2 (7 bases). V dropped 2 bases and J dropped 4 bases, with 14 bases sitting between them. Germline V gene data show CDR1 as MGHDK and CDR2 as SYGVNS. The CDR3 consists of 16 residues. CDR3 nucleotides: TGTGCCAGCAGTGAACTGGGGGGGGGCTCCACCGGGGAGCTGTTTTTT. Translating it yields CASSELGGGSTGELFF.

This chain connects TRBV4-3 to TRBJ2-3, with 7 bases lining up with TRBD1. In germline, CDR1 is LGHNA, CDR2 YSLEER. Losses at the gene ends were 1 base for V and 2 bases for J; bases not matched to a gene: 9. This CDR3 has 17 amino acids. The CDR3 region is CASSQGHRGSLTDTQYF. The CDR3 coding sequence is TGCGCCAGCAGCCAAGGACACAGGGGTTCCCTCACAGATACGCAGTATTTT.

The chain uses TRBV19 and TRBJ1-2, with 8 bases that match TRBD1. The CDR3 contains 16 residues. The J segment lost 7 bases and the V segment lost 3 bases, leaving 13 bases of the junction unmatched. CDR1 and CDR2 from the germline V gene are LNHDA and SQIVND (reference sequence). The CDR3 loop reads CASSIAGWGTGSGYTF. CDR3 bases: TGTGCCAGTAGTATCGCCGGATGGGGGACAGGTTCTGGCTACACCTTC.

CDR3 in amino acids: CASSSTGAGEQFF. In DNA form, the CDR3 reads TGTGCCAGTAGTTCTACAGGGGCAGGTGAGCAGTTCTTC. The V and J genes are TRBV19 and TRBJ2-1, with TRBD1 matching 7 bases. CDR1 LNHDA and CDR2 SQIVND come from the germline V gene (reference sequence). V trimming: 5 bases; J trimming: 9 bases; junction bases outside the gene matches: 7. CDR3 length equals 13 residues.

V is TRBV19 and J is TRBJ2-6; D is possibly TRBD1 (5 bases). Trimming left V 3 bases short and J 0 bases short, with 6 bases between. The CDR3 runs to 15 residues. Germline lookup yields CDR1 LNHDA and CDR2 SQIVND (reference sequence). CDR3 in DNA: TGTGCCAGTAGTATCGGACACTCTGGGGCCAACGTCCTGACTTTC. Translation gives CASSIGHSGANVLTF.

The chain joins TRBV28 to TRBJ2-3; TRBD2 agrees at 7 bases. The CDR3 extends over 15 amino acids. CDR1 is MDHEN, CDR2 SYDVKM, per germline. V was clipped by 4 bases and J by 3 bases; unmatched bases: 7. In nucleotides, the CDR3 is TGTGCCAGCAGTTACGGCGGGAGATTAACAGATACGCAGTATTTT. This codes for CASSYGGRLTDTQYF. The full variable domain, in which reference TRBV28 and TRBJ2-3 provide the parts outside the CDR3, is DVKVTQSSRYLVKRTGEKVFLECVQDMDHENMFWYRQDPGLGLRLIYFSYDVKMKEKGDIPEGYSVSREKKERFSLILESASTNQTSMYLCASSYGGRLTDTQYFGPGTRLTVL.

This chain links TRBV10-3 with TRBJ2-7; D perhaps matches TRBD1 (5 bases). The CDR3 extends over 18 amino acids. The V and J ends lost 2 bases and 0 bases respectively, with 20 bases between them. CDR1 is ENHRY and CDR2 is SYGVKD in the germline V gene. The CDR3 coding sequence is TGTGCCATCAGTGAGAAGTTGGGGTTGGGGCAGGGCTCCTACGAGCAGTACTTC. Translating it yields CAISEKLGLGQGSYEQYF.

The CDR3 nucleotides are TGTGCCAGCAGCCGACTAGCGGGAGGGCCCCACGAGCAGTACTTC. It codes for CASSRLAGGPHEQYF. J is TRBJ2-7 and V is TRBV7-9; 14 nucleotides match TRBD2. This CDR3 spans 15 amino acids. With V trimmed by 5 bases and J by 5 bases, 5 bases remained unmatched. Germline-derived CDR1 and CDR2 are SEHNR and FQNEAQ (reference sequence).

This clone was detected once. The chain is built from TRBV7-8 and TRBJ2-1; maybe TRBD1 (5 bases). V lost 6 bases and J lost 6, with 24 bases in between. Germline V gives CDR1 SGHVS, CDR2 FQNEAQ. The CDR3 extends over 17 amino acids. CDR3 sequence: CASRQARGGTISNEQFF. CDR3 nucleotide sequence: TGTGCCAGCAGACAGGCCCGTGGCGGAACGATATCCAATGAGCAGTTCTTC.

The chain uses TRBV5-1 and TRBJ1-1; 9 bases line up with TRBD1. This CDR3 is built from 17 residues. V shed 3 bases and J 2 bases; nucleotides not matched to a gene: 11. CDR1 and CDR2 (germline): SGHRS, YFSETQ. CDR3 amino acids: CASSWTGQGLTNTEAFF. CDR3 DNA sequence: TGCGCCAGCAGCTGGACCGGACAGGGGCTGACTAACACTGAAGCTTTCTTT. Supplemented by reference TRBV5-1 and TRBJ1-1, the full variable domain reads KAGVTQTPRYLIKTRGQQVTLSCSPISGHRSVSWYQQTPGQGLQFLFEYFSETQRNKGNFPGRFSGRQFSNSRSEMNVSTLELGDSALYLCASSWTGQGLTNTEAFFGQGTRLTVV.

J is TRBJ1-2 and V is TRBV9; D not certain. CDR1 is SGDLS and CDR2 is YYNGEE in the germline V gene. V was shortened by 4 bases and J by 0 bases, with 22 bases between the two germline ends. This CDR3 comprises 18 residues. CDR3 residues: CASSPRWFPEGSNYGYTF. CDR3 DNA: TGTGCCAGCAGCCCCAGGTGGTTCCCGGAGGGTTCTAACTATGGCTACACCTTC. Full variable domain (missing parts from reference TRBV9 and TRBJ1-2): DSGVTQTPKHLITATGQRVTLRCSPRSGDLSVYWYQQSLDQGLQFLIQYYNGEERAKGNILERFSAQQFPDLHSELNLSSLELGDSALYFCASSPRWFPEGSNYGYTFGSGTRLTVV.